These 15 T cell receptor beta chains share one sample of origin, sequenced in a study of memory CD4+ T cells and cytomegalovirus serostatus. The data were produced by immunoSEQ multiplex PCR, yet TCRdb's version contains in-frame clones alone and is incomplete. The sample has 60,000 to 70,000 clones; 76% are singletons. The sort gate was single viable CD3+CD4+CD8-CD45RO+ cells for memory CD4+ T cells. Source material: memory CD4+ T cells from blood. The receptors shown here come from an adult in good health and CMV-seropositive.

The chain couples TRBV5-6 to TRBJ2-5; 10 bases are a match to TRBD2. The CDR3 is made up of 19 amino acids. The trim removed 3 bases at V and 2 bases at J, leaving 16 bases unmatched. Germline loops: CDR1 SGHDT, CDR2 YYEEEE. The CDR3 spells CASSWGGETSGLGQETQYF. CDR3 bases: TGTGCCAGCAGCTGGGGGGGGGAGACTAGCGGGTTAGGTCAAGAGACCCAGTACTTC.

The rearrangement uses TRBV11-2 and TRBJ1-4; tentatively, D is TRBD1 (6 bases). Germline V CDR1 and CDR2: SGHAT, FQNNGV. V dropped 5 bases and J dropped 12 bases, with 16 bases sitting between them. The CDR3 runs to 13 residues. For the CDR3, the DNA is TGTGCCAGCAGCCTTCCGAAGGGGGGGGAACTGTTTTTT. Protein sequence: CASSLPKGGELFF. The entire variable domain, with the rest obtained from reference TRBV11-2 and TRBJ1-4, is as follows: EAGVAQSPRYKIIEKRQSVAFWCNPISGHATLYWYQQILGQGPKLLIQFQNNGVVDDSQLPKDRFSAERLKGVDSTLKIQPAKLEDSAVYLCASSLPKGGELFFGSGTQLSVL.

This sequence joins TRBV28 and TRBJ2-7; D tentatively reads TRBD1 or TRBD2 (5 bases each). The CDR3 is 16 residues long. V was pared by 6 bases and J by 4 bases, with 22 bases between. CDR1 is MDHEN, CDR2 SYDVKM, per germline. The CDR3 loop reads CASSLATVSWGYEQYF. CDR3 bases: TGTGCCAGCAGCCTCGCGACTGTCTCGTGGGGGTACGAGCAGTACTTC. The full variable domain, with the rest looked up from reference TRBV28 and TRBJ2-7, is DVKVTQSSRYLVKRTGEKVFLECVQDMDHENMFWYRQDPGLGLRLIYFSYDVKMKEKGDIPEGYSVSREKKERFSLILESASTNQTSMYLCASSLATVSWGYEQYFGPGTRLTVT.

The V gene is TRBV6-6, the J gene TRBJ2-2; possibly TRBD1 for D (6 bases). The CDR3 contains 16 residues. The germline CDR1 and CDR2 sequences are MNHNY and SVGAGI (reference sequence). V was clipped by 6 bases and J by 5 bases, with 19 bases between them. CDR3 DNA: TGTGCCAGCAGCCCCGACAGGCGAATGGGGACCGGGGAGCTGTTTTTT. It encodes CASSPDRRMGTGELFF.

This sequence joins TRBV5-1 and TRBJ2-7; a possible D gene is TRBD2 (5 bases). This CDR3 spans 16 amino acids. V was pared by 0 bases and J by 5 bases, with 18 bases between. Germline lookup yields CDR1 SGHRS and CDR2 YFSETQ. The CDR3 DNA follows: TGCGCCAGCAGCTTGGATGGTCGGGGATCGGTCGACGAGCAGTACTTC. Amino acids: CASSLDGRGSVDEQYF.

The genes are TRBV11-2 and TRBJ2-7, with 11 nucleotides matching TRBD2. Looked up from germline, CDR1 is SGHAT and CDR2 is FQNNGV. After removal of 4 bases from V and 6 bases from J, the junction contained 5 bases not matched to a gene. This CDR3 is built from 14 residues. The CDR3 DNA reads TGTGCCAGCAGCTCAATAGCGGGAGGGGGCGAGCAGTACTTC. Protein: CASSSIAGGGEQYF.

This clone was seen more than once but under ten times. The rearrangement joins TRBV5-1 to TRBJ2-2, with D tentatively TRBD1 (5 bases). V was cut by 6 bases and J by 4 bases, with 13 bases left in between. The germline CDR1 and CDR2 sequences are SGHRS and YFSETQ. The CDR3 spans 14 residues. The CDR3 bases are TGCGCCAGCAAACAGGAGTCGAGCACCGGGGAGCTGTTTTTT. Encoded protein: CASKQESSTGELFF.

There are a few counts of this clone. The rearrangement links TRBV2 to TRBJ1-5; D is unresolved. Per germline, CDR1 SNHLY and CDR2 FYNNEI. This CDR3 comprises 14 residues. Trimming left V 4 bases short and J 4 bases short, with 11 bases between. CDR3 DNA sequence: TGTGCCAGCAGTGTGTTCAGCTCTAATCAGCCCCAGCATTTT. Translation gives CASSVFSSNQPQHF.

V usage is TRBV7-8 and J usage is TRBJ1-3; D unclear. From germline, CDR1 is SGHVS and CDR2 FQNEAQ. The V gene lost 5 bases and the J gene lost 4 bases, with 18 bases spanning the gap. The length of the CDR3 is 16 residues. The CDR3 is CASSPRTASRGNTIYF. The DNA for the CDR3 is TGTGCCAGCAGCCCTCGGACGGCTTCAAGAGGAAACACCATATATTTT.

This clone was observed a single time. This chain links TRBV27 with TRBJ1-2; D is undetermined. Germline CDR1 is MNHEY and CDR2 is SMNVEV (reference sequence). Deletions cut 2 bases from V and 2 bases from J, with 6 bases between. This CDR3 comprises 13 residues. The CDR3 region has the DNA TGTGCCAGCAGTTTAAATGAAAACTATGGCTACACCTTC. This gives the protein CASSLNENYGYTF.

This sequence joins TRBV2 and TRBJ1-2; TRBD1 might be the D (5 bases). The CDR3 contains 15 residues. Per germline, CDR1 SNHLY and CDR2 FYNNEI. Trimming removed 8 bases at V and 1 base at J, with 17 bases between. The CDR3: CASAKSTAINYGYTF. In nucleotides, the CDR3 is TGTGCCAGCGCCAAATCGACAGCCATTAACTATGGCTACACCTTC. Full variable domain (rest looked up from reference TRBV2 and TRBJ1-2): EPEVTQTPSHQVTQMGQEVILRCVPISNHLYFYWYRQILGQKVEFLVSFYNNEISEKSEIFDDQFSVERPDGSNFTLKIRSTKLEDSAMYFCASAKSTAINYGYTFGSGTRLTVV.

The CDR3: CAISVGTSGSYEQYF. In nucleotides, the CDR3 is TGTGCCATCAGTGTAGGGACTAGCGGGAGCTACGAGCAGTACTTC. This chain connects TRBV10-3 to TRBJ2-7; 14 bases match TRBD2. The CDR3 consists of 15 residues. Germline V CDR1 and CDR2: ENHRY, SYGVKD. The junction had 2 bases not matched to a gene; V was cut back by 4 bases and J by 3 bases.

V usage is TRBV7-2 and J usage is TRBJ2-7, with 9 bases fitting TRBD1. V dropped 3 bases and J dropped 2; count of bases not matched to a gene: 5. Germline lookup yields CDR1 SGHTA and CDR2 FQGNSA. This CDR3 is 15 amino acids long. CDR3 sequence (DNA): TGTGCCAGCAGCTTGGACAGGGGAAGAGCCTACGAGCAGTACTTC. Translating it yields CASSLDRGRAYEQYF.

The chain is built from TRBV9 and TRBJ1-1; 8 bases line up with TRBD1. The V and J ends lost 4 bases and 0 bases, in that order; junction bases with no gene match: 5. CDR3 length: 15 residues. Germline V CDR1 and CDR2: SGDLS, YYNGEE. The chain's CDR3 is CASSRPGGMNTEAFF. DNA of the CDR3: TGTGCCAGCAGCCGGCCAGGGGGCATGAACACTGAAGCTTTCTTT.

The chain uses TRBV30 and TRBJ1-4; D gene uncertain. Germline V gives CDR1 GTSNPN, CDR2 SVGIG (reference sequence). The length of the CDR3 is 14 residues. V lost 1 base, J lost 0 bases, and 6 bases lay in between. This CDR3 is CAWSEVTTNEKLFF. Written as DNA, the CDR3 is TGTGCCTGGAGTGAGGTGACAACTAATGAAAAACTGTTTTTT.